This TCR beta chain was captured by sequencing in a study of molecular identifiers for immune sequencing clone quantification. Study-level points and caveats: Jurkat TCR RNA spiked in from one cell reportedly remained identifiable amid approximately 1 million naive cells.

TCRdb re-called the PCR reads through MiXCR, storing one row per CDR3 protein. The table lists under 350,000 distinct CDR3 sequences, about 23% of them singletons. The germline V gene has CDR1 SEHNR and CDR2 FQNEAQ (reference sequence). The CDR3 is made up of 14 amino acids. V shed 1 base and J shed 2 bases, with 9 bases lying between them. This clonotype was recorded many times. The antigen is undetermined. The rearrangement links TRBV7-9 to TRBJ2-7; D is uncertain. Material: naive CD8+ T cells from blood, with Jurkat cell RNA spiked in. Specified subset: FACS-sorted CD8+CD4-CCR7+CD45RA+ naive T cells. The sequence was collected from a human donor in good health. Some libraries in this study had Jurkat cell RNA spiked in. CDR3 protein: CASSLGPRPYEQYF. The CDR3 region has the DNA TGTGCCAGCAGCTTAGGCCCCCGTCCCTACGAGCAGTACTTC. The variable domain in full, completed from reference TRBV7-9 and TRBJ2-7, reads DTGVSQNPRHKITKRGQNVTFRCDPISEHNRLYWYRQTLGQGPEFLTYFQNEAQLEKSRLLSDRFSAERPKGSFSTLEIQRTEQGDSAMYLCASSLGPRPYEQYFGPGTRLTVT.